The source of this TCR beta chain is a study of blood T cell repertoires in COVID-19 (dated by TCRdb to 2020 to 2021). About the full investigation: The collaborator samples originated in the United States, Italy and Spain and spanned the acute and convalescent phases of COVID-19. The prospective study material was composed of cDNA or gDNA derived from T cells, B-cell-depleted T cells, or PBMCs. Subjects who had been exposed to COVID-19, were actively infected with it, or had recovered from it provided the deeply sampled blood TCRbeta repertoires that made up the dataset. The repertoires were released in a freely available public database intended as a resource for research on the immune response to SARS-CoV-2. Samples were obtained from the ongoing ImmuneRACE study (first 160 participants) and from over a thousand subjects provided by 6 global collaborators. Nearly every sample came with metadata listing a de-identified subject ID, COVID-19 status, age in years and sex. Where available, HLA class I and class II types were taken from metadata supplied by the sample provider and were not determined by assay-based typing. General conclusions and limits of the study: How much clinical and demographic metadata was included differed by source and by participant, and the metadata was provided uncurated.

To note about this clone: Its antigen is currently not known. Base-call qualities are not available, and no considerably larger clone is one nucleotide away.

Whole blood was collected in K2EDTA tubes by collaborating institutions according to the institutions' own protocols. Collaborator samples were shipped for TCRbeta analysis as frozen whole blood, isolated PBMCs, or DNA extracted from either sample type. TCRbeta CDR3 regions were amplified from genomic DNA by means of the immunoSEQ Assay, a bias-controlled multiplex PCR. The authors' analysis ran thus. Within the assay, amplification of reference gene primers was used to estimate how many nucleated cells each sample contained. Sequence reads were collapsed and filtered to measure the absolute abundance of every unique TCRbeta CDR3 rearrangement. For each sample, productive Simpson clonality was calculated as the square root of Simpson's diversity index over productive rearrangements. TCRdb obtained this table from immuneACCESS and retained in-frame rearrangements with V and J assigned. These tables miss some clones; where compared with another copy, unresolved V genes account for less than half of the shortfall, and the remainder is unexplained. D and trimming were read from the DNA, whereas the V and J calls and clone size are those reported in that table. The sample table lists around 100,000 clones, around four fifths of them with a count of one. The leading ten clones occupy roughly 13% of the sample.

The source material was peripheral blood. This TCR came from a man aged 50-59 years with active or convalescent COVID-19.

CDR3 region: CATSDIDRAGANVLTF. In nucleotide form, the sequence is TGTGCCACCAGTGACATCGACAGGGCTGGGGCCAACGTCCTGACTTTC. The chain employs TRBV24-1 and TRBJ2-6, and TRBD1 matches 7 of the central bases. Trimming removed 4 bases from V and 2 bases from J; the gene matches leave 4 bases unexplained. The CDR3 runs 16 residues from the cysteine to the phenylalanine. Here the CDR3 DNA is all that survives: 48 bases in frame from base 1. As encoded in the germline V gene, CDR1 is KGHDR while CDR2 is SFDVKD.